A single sample gave rise to the 28 T cell receptor beta chains below, sequenced in a study of T cell repertoires in aging, cancer and after chemotherapy. Peripheral blood genomic DNA, not sorted cells or RNA, was the template. Rearranged V-D-J TRB sequences were amplified with a mixed TRB-A/B primer pool. TCRdb recomputed calls from the multiplex PCR reads with MiXCR, one row per CDR3 protein. The repertoire holds 9,500 to 15,000 distinct CDR3 sequences, with around 29% as singletons. The specimen was blood. The receptors shown here come from a human donor in good health. The donor label of this sample is uncertain.

This clonotype ranks as medium-sized (0.01 to 0.1%). The V and J genes are TRBV30 and TRBJ1-5, with no clear D. Germline loops: CDR1 GTSNPN, CDR2 SVGIG (reference sequence). This CDR3 has 14 amino acids. V was trimmed by 1 base and J by 0 bases, leaving 7 bases between them. This CDR3 is CAWSGHFSNQPQHF. CDR3 nucleotides: TGTGCCTGGAGTGGACATTTTAGCAATCAGCCCCAGCATTTT.

A few counts support this clonotype. The J gene is TRBJ1-5, the V gene TRBV19, with D perhaps TRBD1 (5 bases). The CDR3 runs 14 residues. The germline V gene encodes CDR1 LNHDA and CDR2 SQIVND (reference sequence). V lost 7 bases, J lost 7 bases, and 17 bases lay in between. The CDR3 loop is CASMAQGLGQPQHF. The DNA for the CDR3 is TGTGCCAGTATGGCGCAGGGCTTAGGACAGCCCCAGCATTTT. The whole variable domain, remainder taken from reference TRBV19 and TRBJ1-5, is DGGITQSPKYLFRKEGQNVTLSCEQNLNHDAMYWYRQDPGQGLRLIYYSQIVNDFQKGDIAEGYSVSREKKESFPLTVTSAQKNPTAFYLCASMAQGLGQPQHFGDGTRLSIL.

This clonotype turned up a few times. CDR3: CASWTSGGYNEQFF. In nucleotides, the CDR3 is TGTGCCAGCTGGACTAGCGGGGGTTACAATGAGCAGTTCTTC. This chain connects TRBV27 to TRBJ2-1; 13 nucleotides align to TRBD2. The germline CDR1 and CDR2 sequences are MNHEY and SMNVEV (reference sequence). J gave up 4 bases and V 8 bases, and 2 bases lay outside the gene matches. This CDR3 is 14 amino acids long.

This chain joins TRBV7-9 and TRBJ1-4, with a possible D match to TRBD1 (5 bases). Germline CDR1 reads SEHNR; CDR2 reads FQNEAQ (reference sequence). The CDR3 totals 14 residues. The V and J ends lost 0 bases and 8 bases respectively, with 10 bases between them. DNA for the CDR3: TGTGCCAGCAGCTTAGCCGGGGGTTTCGAAAAACTGTTTTTT. Translating gives CASSLAGGFEKLFF.

The chain recombines TRBV7-2 with TRBJ2-2; TRBD1 might be the D (6 bases). The germline CDR1 and CDR2 sequences are SGHTA and FQGNSA. With 7 bases removed from V and 5 bases from J, the gap between germline ends came to 17 bases. This CDR3 region has 15 residues. CDR3 in DNA: TGTGCCAGCACCCAAAACAGGGTACGGACCGGGGAGCTGTTTTTT. The encoded protein is CASTQNRVRTGELFF.

This clonotype was picked up a small number of times. The chain employs TRBV6-1 and TRBJ2-6; D uncertain. Germline V gives CDR1 MNHNS, CDR2 SASEGT. CDR3 size: 15 residues. V was pared by 3 bases and J by 4 bases, with 10 bases between. The CDR3 DNA is TGTGCCAGCAGTGATCGGGTAGGGGGGGCCAACGTCCTGACTTTC. It yields the protein CASSDRVGGANVLTF.

This clonotype has just a few counts. The chain recombines TRBV6-4 with TRBJ2-3; 9 nucleotides agree with TRBD1. Trimming at V came to 5 bases and at J to 4 bases, leaving 4 bases not matched to a gene. Germline CDR1 is MRHNA and CDR2 is SNTAGT. The length of the CDR3 is 14 residues. The CDR3 DNA is TGTGCCAGCAGTAGGACAGGGGAGGCAGATACGCAGTATTTT. Encoded protein: CASSRTGEADTQYF.

Relative to its sample, this clonotype is medium-sized. The genes are TRBV29-1 and TRBJ2-1; 9 bases line up with TRBD2. The germline V gene has CDR1 SQVTM and CDR2 ANQGSEA. Trimming removed 4 bases from V and 0 bases from J; junction bases left unmatched: 10. The CDR3 runs to 17 residues. The CDR3 spells CSVGGLAGSGSYNEQFF. The CDR3 DNA follows: TGCAGCGTTGGCGGGCTAGCGGGGTCGGGCTCCTACAATGAGCAGTTCTTC.

The V gene is TRBV6-5, the J gene TRBJ1-1, with D tentatively TRBD1 (5 bases). The V end was cut by 4 bases, the J end by 6 bases, with 9 bases between. CDR3 length: 12 residues. Germline lookup yields CDR1 MNHEY and CDR2 SVGAGI. The CDR3 sequence is CASSSQTAEAFF. Here the CDR3 DNA reads TGTGCCAGCAGTTCTCAGACAGCTGAAGCTTTCTTT.

This clonotype is medium-sized. The V gene is TRBV29-1, the J gene TRBJ2-5; D is ambiguous. The CDR3 length is 11 residues. From germline, CDR1 is SQVTM and CDR2 ANQGSEA. V lost 7 bases and J lost 0, with 6 bases in between. CDR3 coding DNA: TGCAGCGCATACAACCAAGAGACCCAGTACTTC. It translates to CSAYNQETQYF.

By share of the sample, this clonotype is medium-sized (0.01 to 0.1%). This chain connects TRBV29-1 to TRBJ2-2; 7 bases are shared with TRBD2. This CDR3 is built from 13 residues. The V segment lost 7 bases and the J segment 6 bases; nucleotides outside the gene matches: 8. The V gene's germline CDR1 is SQVTM and CDR2 ANQGSEA. CDR3 protein: CSGMGGNAGELFF. CDR3 bases: TGCAGCGGAATGGGGGGGAATGCCGGGGAGCTGTTTTTT.

This chain's CDR3 is CSASPRTDTQYF. DNA for the CDR3: TGCAGTGCTAGCCCTCGCACAGATACGCAGTATTTT. V gene TRBV20-1 combines with J gene TRBJ2-3; D remains ambiguous. The CDR3 spans 12 residues. Looked up from germline, CDR1 is DFQATT and CDR2 is SNEGSKA (reference sequence). The V end lost 3 bases, the J end lost 1 base, and 5 bases lay between the germline ends.

The table lists this clonotype with a few counts. The rearrangement joins TRBV27 to TRBJ2-7, with 10 bases fitting TRBD1. The CDR3 is 14 amino acids. V dropped 6 bases and J dropped 6; count of bases not matched to a gene: 8. The germline V gene has CDR1 MNHEY and CDR2 SMNVEV (reference sequence). DNA for the CDR3: TGTGCCAGCAGCCACGGGACAGGGGTAGGCGAGCAGTACTTC. The encoded protein is CASSHGTGVGEQYF.

Sample share makes this clonotype medium-sized. The chain is built from TRBV29-1 and TRBJ1-4; 11 bases agree with TRBD1. V shed 7 bases and J 6 bases; nucleotides not matched to a gene: 4. CDR1 is SQVTM, CDR2 ANQGSEA, per germline. This CDR3 contains 13 residues. CDR3 residues: CSGTGGRDEKLFF. Here the CDR3 DNA reads TGCAGCGGGACAGGGGGCAGAGATGAAAAACTGTTTTTT.

The chain joins TRBV30 to TRBJ1-2; TRBD1 matches 9 bases. Trimming at V came to 1 base and at J to 3 bases, leaving 3 bases not matched to a gene. Germline assignment: CDR1 GTSNPN and CDR2 SVGIG (reference sequence). The CDR3 runs to 14 residues. The CDR3 nucleotides are TGTGCCTGGAGTGACGACAGGGGGGACTATGGCTACACCTTC. This sequence encodes CAWSDDRGDYGYTF. The full variable domain, with the rest looked up from reference TRBV30 and TRBJ1-2, is SQTIHQWPATLVQPVGSPLSLECTVEGTSNPNLYWYRQAAGRGLQLLFYSVGIGQISSEVPQNLSASRPQDRQFILSSKKLLLSDSGFYLCAWSDDRGDYGYTFGSGTRLTVV.

About this clonotype: A single base separates this from a much larger clone, so it may be a read error. CDR3 in amino acids: CASSLAPSPLHF. In DNA, the CDR3 is TGTGCCAGCAGCTTAGCGCCTTCACCCCTCCACTTT. The chain is built from TRBV7-2 and TRBJ1-6, with D uncertain. The germline V gene encodes CDR1 SGHTA and CDR2 FQGNSA. This CDR3 region has 12 residues. With 0 bases removed from V and 9 bases from J, the gap between germline ends came to 3 bases.

The chain carries TRBV29-1 and TRBJ1-5; D may be TRBD1 (5 bases). With 0 bases removed from V and 6 bases from J, the gap between germline ends came to 9 bases. This CDR3 has 13 amino acids. Germline-derived CDR1 and CDR2 are SQVTM and ANQGSEA. CDR3 sequence (DNA): TGCAGCGTTGAAGAACAGGAGAGTCAGCCCCAGCATTTT. It encodes CSVEEQESQPQHF.

The V gene is TRBV6-5, the J gene TRBJ2-5, with 7 bases fitting TRBD2. With 6 bases clipped from V and 5 bases from J, the junction kept 21 bases outside the gene matches. Germline lookup yields CDR1 MNHEY and CDR2 SVGAGI. The CDR3 consists of 18 residues. CDR3 DNA sequence: TGTGCCAGCAGCCTCCTTTCAAGAGGGGCATTCGGGGGGGAGACCCAGTACTTC. Protein product: CASSLLSRGAFGGETQYF.

In its sample, this clonotype was seen a few times. Relative to the germline gene, one junction end is altered; a read error may explain this. The gene calls are TRBV12-3 or TRBV12-4 and TRBJ2-3; 12 bases line up with TRBD2. The length of the CDR3 is 17 residues. CDR3 in amino acids: CASSLVSSGGATDTQYF. In DNA form, the CDR3 reads TGTGCCAGCAGCTTAGTATCTAGCGGGGGGGCCACAGATACGCAGTATTTT.

The chain has TRBV30 and TRBJ2-7, with 11 bases that match TRBD2. Losses at the gene ends were 5 bases for V and 1 base for J; bases not matched to a gene: 4. This CDR3 is 14 amino acids long. The germline CDR1 and CDR2 sequences are GTSNPN and SVGIG (reference sequence). The CDR3 sequence: CAWSSGGPSYEQYF. The DNA of the CDR3 is TGTGCCTGGTCTAGCGGGGGGCCTTCCTACGAGCAGTACTTC.

This clonotype was detected a few times. CDR3 sequence: CASSIDGRGNQPQHF. DNA of the CDR3: TGTGCCAGTAGTATAGACGGCAGGGGCAATCAGCCCCAGCATTTT. V is TRBV19 and J is TRBJ1-5, with D maybe TRBD1 (5 bases). CDR3 length: 15 amino acids. V gave up 0 bases and J gave up 2 bases, with 8 bases separating them. The germline V gene has CDR1 LNHDA and CDR2 SQIVND (reference sequence).

The CDR3 bases are TGCAGTGCTAGAGTCGCGGTGGGCGGGGAGCTGTTTTTT. Its translation is CSARVAVGGELFF. V is TRBV20-1 and J is TRBJ2-2; D gene uncertain. The V end lost 1 base, the J end lost 7 bases, and 10 bases lay between the germline ends. Germline V gene data show CDR1 as DFQATT and CDR2 as SNEGSKA (reference sequence). The CDR3 covers 13 residues.

The table lists this clonotype with a few counts. V usage is TRBV7-2 and J usage is TRBJ1-1, with D uncertain. The length of the CDR3 is 12 residues. Germline CDR1 is SGHTA and CDR2 is FQGNSA. The ends were cut back, 3 bases at V and 8 bases at J, with 10 bases in the middle. The CDR3 DNA is TGTGCCAGCAGCTTCGGGCCCCAGGAAGCTTTCTTT. Translating it yields CASSFGPQEAFF.

This chain links TRBV19 with TRBJ2-3, with D perhaps given as TRBD1 or TRBD2 (5 bases each). This CDR3 is built from 15 residues. Trimming cost V 3 bases and J 3 bases, with 13 bases left between them. The V gene's germline CDR1 is LNHDA and CDR2 SQIVND (reference sequence). CDR3 DNA: TGTGCCAGTAGTATTATGGGGTGGGGGACAGATACGCAGTATTTT. Amino acids: CASSIMGWGTDTQYF.

In its sample, this clonotype was seen a few times. V usage is TRBV12-3 or TRBV12-4 and J usage is TRBJ1-6; 9 nucleotides agree with TRBD1. This CDR3 spans 15 amino acids. The trim removed 6 bases at V and 7 bases at J, leaving 7 bases unmatched. CDR3: CASSLQQGANSPLHF. As DNA, the CDR3 is TGTGCCAGCAGCTTACAACAGGGGGCGAATTCACCCCTCCACTTT.

This chain uses TRBV19 with TRBJ1-4; D uncertain. This CDR3 has 16 amino acids. Germline CDR1 is LNHDA and CDR2 is SQIVND (reference sequence). V lost 3 bases to trimming and J lost 5 bases, with 16 bases between them. CDR3 sequence: CASSISGNRRNEKLFF. In DNA, the CDR3 is TGTGCCAGTAGTATTTCTGGTAATAGACGCAATGAAAAACTGTTTTTT.

The sample holds a few counts of this clonotype. The gene calls are TRBV5-4 and TRBJ2-1; 10 bases line up with TRBD2. V was clipped by 4 bases and J by 4 bases; unmatched bases: 8. CDR3 length equals 16 residues. The germline V gene encodes CDR1 SGHNT and CDR2 YYREEE (reference sequence). CDR3 nucleotide sequence: TGTGCCAGCAGCACCTATACTAGCGGGGAGTACAATGAGCAGTTCTTC. It encodes CASSTYTSGEYNEQFF.

A few counts support this clonotype. The chain uses TRBV6-4 and TRBJ2-3, with 8 bases aligning to TRBD2. This CDR3 comprises 14 residues. Trimming at V came to 6 bases and at J to 2 bases, leaving 4 bases not matched to a gene. CDR1 and CDR2 from the germline V gene are MRHNA and SNTAGT. The CDR3: CASRRAGDTDTQYF. The CDR3 nucleotides are TGTGCCAGCAGACGAGCGGGGGACACAGATACGCAGTATTTT.